This record concerns one T cell receptor (beta chain) sequence. Its matching antigen is unknown. This sample is drawn from a study of siplizumab effects on memory and regulatory T cells. The CDR3 has 14 amino acids. The germline V gene encodes CDR1 GTSNPN and CDR2 SVGIG (reference sequence). V lost 3 bases and J 2 bases, leaving 14 bases between the germline ends. Study-wide results and limits: The apparent diversity of naive T cells exceeded that of memory cells, and naive T cells seemed to make a major contribution to the alloresponse. Proof of suppressive function in proliferating Tregs from siplizumab cultures was not established.

Repertoires were generated with immunoSEQ multiplex PCR, while TCRdb's copy carries only in-frame clones and drops some. The sample yields some 73,000 clones, approximately 93% seen once. V and J are TRBV30 and TRBJ2-7; D is unclear. The sequence was collected from a human donor in good health. Sequencing was performed on CD8+ T cells sorted from blood. DNA for the CDR3: TGTGCCTGGAGCCCCGGTGATGCACCCTACGAGCAGTACTTC. This codes for CAWSPGDAPYEQYF.